The 23 T cell receptor beta chains below all came from one sample that was sequenced in a study of cytotoxic CD8 clonotypes in ibrutinib-treated CLL. Assay used: immunoSEQ multiplex PCR; TCRdb lists only in-frame clones, some missing. Of some 300,000 clones listed, 70% to 80% are singletons. The source was PBMCs, collected before ibrutinib treatment. The source is a human donor with chronic lymphocytic leukemia.

This chain joins TRBV29-1 and TRBJ1-1, with D maybe TRBD1 (5 bases). V dropped 5 bases and J dropped 4 bases, with 14 bases sitting between them. The CDR3 covers 13 residues. Germline-derived CDR1 and CDR2 are SQVTM and ANQGSEA. CDR3 in amino acids: CSVRVGDGTEAFF. The DNA of the CDR3 is TGCAGCGTTAGGGTGGGGGATGGCACTGAAGCTTTCTTT.

This sequence joins TRBV7-8 and TRBJ2-7; 10 bases align to TRBD2. V lost 5 bases, J lost 9 bases, and 16 bases stayed unmatched. CDR1 and CDR2 from the germline V gene are SGHVS and FQNEAQ. The CDR3 runs 16 residues. The CDR3 loop is CASSLTSGSLLVAQYF. CDR3 nucleotide sequence: TGTGCCAGCAGCCTGACTAGCGGGTCTCTTCTTGTGGCGCAGTACTTC.

The chain is built from TRBV30 and TRBJ2-1; 8 nucleotides agree with TRBD2. Trimming removed 0 bases from V and 5 bases from J; junction bases left unmatched: 6. The CDR3 totals 15 residues. CDR1 is GTSNPN and CDR2 is SVGIG in the germline V gene (reference sequence). The CDR3 spells CAWSVRVGRDNEQFF. The DNA for the CDR3 is TGTGCCTGGAGTGTACGAGTCGGGAGGGACAATGAGCAGTTCTTC.

The genes are TRBV25-1 and TRBJ2-7; 9 bases align to TRBD1. From germline, CDR1 is MGHDK and CDR2 SYGVNS. J was trimmed by 3 bases and V by 6 bases; bases with no gene match: 6. CDR3 length: 14 residues. The DNA for the CDR3 is TGTGCCAGCAGACAAACAGGGGGCGGCTACGAGCAGTACTTC. Translated: CASRQTGGGYEQYF.

This clone came up a few times. The rearrangement uses TRBV19 and TRBJ2-1; the match to TRBD2 covers 12 bases. CDR1 and CDR2 (germline): LNHDA, SQIVND (reference sequence). The CDR3 sequence is 15 residues long. Losses at the gene ends were 4 bases for V and 2 bases for J; bases not matched to a gene: 0. CDR3 DNA sequence: TGTGCCAGTAGTAGGACTAGCGGGACCTACAATGAGCAGTTCTTC. It specifies CASSRTSGTYNEQFF.

V is TRBV28 and J is TRBJ2-3; either TRBD1 or TRBD2 may supply D (5 bases each). V was pared by 11 bases and J by 4 bases, with 19 bases between. Germline V lookup: CDR1 MDHEN, CDR2 SYDVKM. This CDR3 is 14 amino acids long. CDR3 in DNA: TGTGCCGGATCCGGGACGGGTGTCCCAGATACGCAGTATTTT. Protein sequence: CAGSGTGVPDTQYF.

This clone was counted between two and nine times. The genes are TRBV7-9 and TRBJ1-2, with D perhaps matching TRBD1 (6 bases). This CDR3 is 13 amino acids long. Per germline, CDR1 SEHNR and CDR2 FQNEAQ (reference sequence). V was shortened by 7 bases and J by 8 bases, with 17 bases between the two germline ends. CDR3 nucleotides: TGTGCCAGCACCAGCTCGGGGGCAGCCGGCTACACCTTC. Protein sequence: CASTSSGAAGYTF.

The chain has TRBV28 and TRBJ2-7, with D possibly matching TRBD1 (6 bases). Trimming removed 6 bases at V and 6 bases at J, with 12 bases between. The CDR3 runs to 12 residues. Germline CDR1 reads MDHEN; CDR2 reads SYDVKM. CDR3 sequence reads: CASRLSGAEQYF. As DNA, the CDR3 is TGTGCCAGCAGACTATCAGGGGCCGAGCAGTACTTC.

The genes are TRBV6-1 and TRBJ1-3; maybe TRBD1 (5 bases). CDR1 and CDR2 from the germline V gene are MNHNS and SASEGT. V gave up 5 bases and J gave up 4 bases, with 15 bases separating them. The CDR3 is 15 amino acids. CDR3 sequence (DNA): TGTGCCAGCAGTCGGAATTGGGGGTTCGGAAACACCATATATTTT. Encoded protein: CASSRNWGFGNTIYF.

The chain couples TRBV10-1 to TRBJ2-7; 7 nucleotides match TRBD2. The CDR3 totals 16 residues. The J segment lost 7 bases and the V segment lost 6 bases, leaving 18 bases of the junction unmatched. The germline gives CDR1 WNHNN, CDR2 SYGVQD (reference sequence). Written as DNA, the CDR3 is TGCGCCAGCAGGGAGGGCGAGAGCGGGATTACGTTTGAGCAGTACTTC. Its translation is CASREGESGITFEQYF.

J is TRBJ2-7 and V is TRBV30, with TRBD1 identical over 7 bases. The CDR3 loop spans 15 amino acids. Germline loops: CDR1 GTSNPN, CDR2 SVGIG (reference sequence). Germline trimming cut 3 bases from V and 4 bases from J; bases unmatched to any gene: 12. This chain's CDR3 is CAWRAPGQSFYEQYF. Here the CDR3 DNA reads TGTGCCTGGAGGGCGCCGGGACAGTCTTTTTACGAGCAGTACTTC.

The CDR3 DNA sequence: TGTGCCAGCAGTGAAAGTTCAAGGACAGGGTCCGAGCAGTTCTTC. Translating it yields CASSESSRTGSEQFF. The V call is TRBV6-4, the J call TRBJ2-1, with 8 bases fitting TRBD1. The germline V gene has CDR1 MRHNA and CDR2 SNTAGT. The CDR3 has 15 amino acids. V trimming: 3 bases; J trimming: 10 bases; junction bases outside the gene matches: 11.

The chain has TRBV27 and TRBJ1-2; D is unclear. Germline CDR1 reads MNHEY; CDR2 reads SMNVEV (reference sequence). The CDR3 sequence is 17 residues long. V was shortened by 5 bases and J by 5 bases, with 24 bases between the two germline ends. CDR3 amino acids: CASSPLLTQRRVYGYTF. The CDR3, as DNA: TGTGCCAGCAGTCCCCTATTGACCCAAAGGCGGGTTTATGGCTACACCTTC.

The chain uses TRBV27 and TRBJ2-7; D possibly corresponds to TRBD2 (5 bases). This CDR3 has 14 amino acids. Trimming cost V 2 bases and J 1 base, with 9 bases left between them. The germline V gene encodes CDR1 MNHEY and CDR2 SMNVEV (reference sequence). The CDR3 protein is CASSLSRGSYEQYF. In DNA, the CDR3 is TGTGCCAGCAGTTTAAGTCGGGGTTCCTACGAGCAGTACTTC.

The V call is TRBV6-1, the J call TRBJ1-5; D might be TRBD1 (5 bases). The CDR3 totals 15 residues. Germline CDR1 MNHNS, CDR2 SASEGT. V lost 5 bases to trimming and J lost 5 bases, with 16 bases between them. The chain's CDR3 is CASSPSRDGHQPQHF. CDR3 nucleotide sequence: TGTGCCAGCAGTCCAAGCCGGGACGGCCATCAGCCCCAGCATTTT.

This clone was observed once. The chain joins TRBV27 to TRBJ1-4; TRBD1 agrees at 8 bases. This CDR3 is 13 amino acids long. V shed 3 bases and J 8 bases; nucleotides not matched to a gene: 2. Germline CDR1 MNHEY, CDR2 SMNVEV (reference sequence). The CDR3 DNA sequence: TGTGCCAGCAGTTTCTCAGGGGGCGAAAAACTGTTTTTT. This encodes CASSFSGGEKLFF.

The chain combines TRBV9 with TRBJ2-7, with D tentatively TRBD1 or TRBD2 (5 bases each). In germline, CDR1 is SGDLS, CDR2 YYNGEE. This CDR3 has 14 amino acids. The germline V and J ends were trimmed by 0 bases and 2 bases, with 9 bases remaining between them. The CDR3 nucleotides are TGTGCCAGCAGCGTAGTGGGGGAAACCTACGAGCAGTACTTC. Translation gives CASSVVGETYEQYF.

The V call is TRBV9, the J call TRBJ2-2, with TRBD2 matching over 7 bases. The V gene's germline CDR1 is SGDLS and CDR2 YYNGEE. Trimming cost V 0 bases and J 1 base; bases outside gene matches: 3. CDR3 length: 16 amino acids. The CDR3 sequence: CASSVAVAGNTGELFF. The CDR3 nucleotides are TGTGCCAGCAGCGTAGCTGTAGCGGGGAACACCGGGGAGCTGTTTTTT.

CDR3 residues: CASSSQANYGYTF. In DNA, the CDR3 is TGTGCCAGCAGCTCACAGGCCAACTATGGCTACACCTTC. The rearrangement uses TRBV6-5 and TRBJ1-2, with D possibly being TRBD1 (5 bases). The CDR3 contains 13 residues. Germline V lookup: CDR1 MNHEY, CDR2 SVGAGI. V was pared by 6 bases and J by 2 bases, with 10 bases between.

V gene TRBV10-3 combines with J gene TRBJ2-7, with a tentative D call TRBD2 (5 bases). CDR1 ENHRY and CDR2 SYGVKD come from the germline V gene. CDR3 length equals 13 residues. Between the trimmed V and J ends, which lost 7 bases and 0 bases, there was a span of 10 bases. Here the CDR3 reads CAIMEDGSYEQYF. CDR3 in DNA: TGTGCCATCATGGAGGACGGCTCCTACGAGCAGTACTTC.

This clone has only one observation. V gene TRBV9 combines with J gene TRBJ1-3; 8 bases match TRBD1. With 2 bases clipped from V and 6 bases from J, the junction kept 16 bases outside the gene matches. The CDR3 loop spans 18 amino acids. Per the germline V gene, CDR1 is SGDLS and CDR2 is YYNGEE. The CDR3 nucleotides are TGTGCCAGCAGCGTTAGTGTTCGTGTATCGACAGGGGTAAACACCATATATTTT. This encodes CASSVSVRVSTGVNTIYF.

This clone has just a few counts. J is TRBJ2-7 and V is TRBV4-1; perhaps TRBD1 as D (5 bases). Germline-derived CDR1 and CDR2 are MGHRA and YSYEKL. Trimming took off 4 bases at V and 4 bases at J, with 20 bases between the two ends. The CDR3 sequence is 16 residues long. The CDR3 nucleotides are TGCGCCAGCAGCCGAATGGGGCAGGCGAGCAAATACGAGCAGTACTTC. It yields the protein CASSRMGQASKYEQYF.

The count of this clone is one. In nucleotides, the CDR3 is TGTGCCAGCAGCGTAGATGTGAACACCGGGGAGCTGTTTTTT. Translated: CASSVDVNTGELFF. The chain employs TRBV9 and TRBJ2-2, with D unclear. CDR1 SGDLS and CDR2 YYNGEE come from the germline V gene. V was pared by 0 bases and J by 1 base, with 4 bases between. The CDR3 runs 14 residues.